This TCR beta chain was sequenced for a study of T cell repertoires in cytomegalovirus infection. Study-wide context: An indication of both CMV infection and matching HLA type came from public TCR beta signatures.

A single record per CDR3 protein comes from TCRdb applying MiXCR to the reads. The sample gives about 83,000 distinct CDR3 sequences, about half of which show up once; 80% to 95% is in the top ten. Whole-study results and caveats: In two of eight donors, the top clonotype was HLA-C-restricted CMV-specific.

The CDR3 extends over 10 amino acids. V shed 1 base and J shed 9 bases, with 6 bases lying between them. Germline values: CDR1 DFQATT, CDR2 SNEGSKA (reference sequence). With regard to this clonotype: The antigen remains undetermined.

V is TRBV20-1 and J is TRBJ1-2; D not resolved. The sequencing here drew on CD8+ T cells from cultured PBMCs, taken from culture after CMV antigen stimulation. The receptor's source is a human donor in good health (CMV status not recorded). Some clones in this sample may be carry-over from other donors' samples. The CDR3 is CSARVGSYTF. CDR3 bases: TGCAGTGCTAGAGTGGGAAGCTACACCTTC.